This TCR beta chain appears in the sequencing data of a study of blood T cells in healthy people across ages. Turning to the study itself: There was about one barcoded beta molecule captured by template switching per two T cells.

CDR1 and CDR2 (germline): LGHNA, YSLEER. The CDR3 contains 14 residues. The sample, around 10 milliliters of peripheral blood, was drawn from each donor. Every sample had a minimum of 6 million PBMCs isolated. Primers used in a second PCR of about 6 to 12 cycles were a sample-barcoded 5' primer and a J-beta primer mix. TCRdb re-called the 5' RACE reads with MiXCR, one entry per CDR3 protein. In the table there are around 600,000 distinct CDR3 sequences, 40% to 55% of which are singletons. This clonotype was seen just once. Its target is unknown. Study conclusions and caveats: Older individuals had lower TCR beta diversity per million T cells (the decline was roughly linear).

The chain combines TRBV4-3 with TRBJ2-7, with D maybe TRBD2 (6 bases). The J call may be faulty, since TRBJ2-5 better matches the DNA end. The source of this sequence is a man aged 80 or over in good health. The source material was blood. This chain's CDR3 is CASSQVWGEETQYF. The CDR3 coding sequence is TGCGCCAGCAGCCAAGTGTGGGGGGAAGAGACCCAGTACTTC.